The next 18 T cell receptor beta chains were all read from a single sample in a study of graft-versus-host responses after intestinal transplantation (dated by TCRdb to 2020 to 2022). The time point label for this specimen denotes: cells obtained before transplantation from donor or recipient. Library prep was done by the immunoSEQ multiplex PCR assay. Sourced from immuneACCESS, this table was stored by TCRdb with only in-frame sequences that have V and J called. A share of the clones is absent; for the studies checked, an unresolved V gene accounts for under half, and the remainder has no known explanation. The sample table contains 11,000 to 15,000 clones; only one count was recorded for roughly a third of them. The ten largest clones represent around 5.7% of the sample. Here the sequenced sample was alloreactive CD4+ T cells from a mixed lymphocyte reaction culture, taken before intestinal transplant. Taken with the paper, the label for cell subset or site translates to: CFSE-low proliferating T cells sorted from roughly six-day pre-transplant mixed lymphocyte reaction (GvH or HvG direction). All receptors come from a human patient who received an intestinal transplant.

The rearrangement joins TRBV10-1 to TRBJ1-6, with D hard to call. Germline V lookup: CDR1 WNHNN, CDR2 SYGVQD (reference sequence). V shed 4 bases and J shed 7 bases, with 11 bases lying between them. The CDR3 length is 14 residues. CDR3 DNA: TGCGCCAGCAGTGTCGGACGGGAGAATTCACCCCTCCACTTT. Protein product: CASSVGRENSPLHF.

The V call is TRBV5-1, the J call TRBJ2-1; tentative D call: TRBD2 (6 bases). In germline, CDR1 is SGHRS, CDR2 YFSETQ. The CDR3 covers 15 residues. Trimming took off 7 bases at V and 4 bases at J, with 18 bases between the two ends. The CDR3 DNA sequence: TGCGCCAGCGCGGTTGAGGGGAGGCCTTACAATGAGCAGTTCTTC. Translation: CASAVEGRPYNEQFF.

The CDR3 DNA follows: TGTGCCAGCAGCACTGGACAGAATGAAAAACTGTTTTTT. Protein: CASSTGQNEKLFF. The V and J genes are TRBV7-9 and TRBJ1-4, with D perhaps matching TRBD1 (6 bases). The germline V and J ends were trimmed by 5 bases and 5 bases, with 9 bases remaining between them. The CDR3 spans 13 residues. Germline V gene lookup returns CDR1 SEHNR and CDR2 FQNEAQ (reference sequence). The full variable domain, rest sourced from reference TRBV7-9 and TRBJ1-4, is DTGVSQNPRHKITKRGQNVTFRCDPISEHNRLYWYRQTLGQGPEFLTYFQNEAQLEKSRLLSDRFSAERPKGSFSTLEIQRTEQGDSAMYLCASSTGQNEKLFFGSGTQLSVL.

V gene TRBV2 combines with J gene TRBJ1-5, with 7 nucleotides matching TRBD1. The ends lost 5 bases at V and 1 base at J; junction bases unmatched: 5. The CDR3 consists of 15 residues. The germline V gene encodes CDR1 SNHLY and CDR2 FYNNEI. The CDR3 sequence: CASSQQGNSNQPQHF. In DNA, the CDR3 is TGTGCCAGCAGTCAACAGGGGAACAGCAATCAGCCCCAGCATTTT.

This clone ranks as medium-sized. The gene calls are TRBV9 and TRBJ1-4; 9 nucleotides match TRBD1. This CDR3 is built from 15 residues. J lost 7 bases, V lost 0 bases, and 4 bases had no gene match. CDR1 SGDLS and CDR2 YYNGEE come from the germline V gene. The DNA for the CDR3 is TGTGCCAGCAGCGTAGTGGGACAGGGAGGTGAAAAACTGTTTTTT. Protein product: CASSVVGQGGEKLFF.

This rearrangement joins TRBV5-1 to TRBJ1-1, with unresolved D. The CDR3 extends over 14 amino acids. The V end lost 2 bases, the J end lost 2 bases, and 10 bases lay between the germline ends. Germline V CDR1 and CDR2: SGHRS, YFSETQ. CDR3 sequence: CASSFIPGNTEAFF. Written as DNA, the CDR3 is TGCGCCAGCAGCTTTATCCCGGGAAACACTGAAGCTTTCTTT.

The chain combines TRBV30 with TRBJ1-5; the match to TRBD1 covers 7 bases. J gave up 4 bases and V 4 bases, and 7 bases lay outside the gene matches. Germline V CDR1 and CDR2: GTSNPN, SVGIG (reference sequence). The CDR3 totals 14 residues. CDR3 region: CAWTAGGLNQPQHF. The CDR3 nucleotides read TGTGCCTGGACGGCAGGGGGTCTTAATCAGCCCCAGCATTTT.

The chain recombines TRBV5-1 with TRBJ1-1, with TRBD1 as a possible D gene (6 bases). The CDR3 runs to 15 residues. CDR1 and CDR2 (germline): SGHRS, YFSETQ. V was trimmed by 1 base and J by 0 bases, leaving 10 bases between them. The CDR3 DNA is TGCGCCAGCAGCTTGACAGGGCAACTGAACACTGAAGCTTTCTTT. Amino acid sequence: CASSLTGQLNTEAFF.

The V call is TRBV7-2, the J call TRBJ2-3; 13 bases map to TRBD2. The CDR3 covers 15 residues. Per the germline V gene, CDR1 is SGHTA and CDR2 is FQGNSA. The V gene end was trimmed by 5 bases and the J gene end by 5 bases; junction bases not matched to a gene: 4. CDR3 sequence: CASSQGLAGLDTQYF. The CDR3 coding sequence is TGTGCCAGCAGCCAGGGACTAGCGGGATTAGATACGCAGTATTTT.

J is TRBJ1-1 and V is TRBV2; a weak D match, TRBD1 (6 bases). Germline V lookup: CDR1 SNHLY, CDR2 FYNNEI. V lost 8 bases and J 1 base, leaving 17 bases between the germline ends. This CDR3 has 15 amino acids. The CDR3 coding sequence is TGTGCCAGCCGAATTGTTGGACAGCAGAACACTGAAGCTTTCTTT. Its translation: CASRIVGQQNTEAFF.

CDR3 sequence reads: CASSYAGEGEKLFF. CDR3 nucleotide sequence: TGTGCCAGCAGTTACGCAGGGGAAGGTGAAAAACTGTTTTTT. The gene calls are TRBV6-6 and TRBJ1-4; the D gene is possibly TRBD1 (6 bases). Germline V gene sequence: CDR1 MNHNY, CDR2 SVGAGI (reference sequence). This CDR3 has 14 residues. The V end lost 2 bases, the J end lost 7 bases, and 11 bases lay between the germline ends.

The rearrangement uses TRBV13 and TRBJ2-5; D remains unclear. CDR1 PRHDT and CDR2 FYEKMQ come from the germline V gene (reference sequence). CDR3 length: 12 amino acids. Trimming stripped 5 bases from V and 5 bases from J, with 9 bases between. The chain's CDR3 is CASSPIGETQYF. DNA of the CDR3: TGTGCCAGCAGCCCGATCGGGGAGACCCAGTACTTC.

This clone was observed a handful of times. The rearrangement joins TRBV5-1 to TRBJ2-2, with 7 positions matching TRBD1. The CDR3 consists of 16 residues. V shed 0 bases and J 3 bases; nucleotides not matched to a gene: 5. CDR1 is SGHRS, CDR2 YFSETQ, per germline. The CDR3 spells CASSLGSGGHTGELFF. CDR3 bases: TGCGCCAGCAGCTTGGGGTCAGGGGGACACACCGGGGAGCTGTTTTTT.

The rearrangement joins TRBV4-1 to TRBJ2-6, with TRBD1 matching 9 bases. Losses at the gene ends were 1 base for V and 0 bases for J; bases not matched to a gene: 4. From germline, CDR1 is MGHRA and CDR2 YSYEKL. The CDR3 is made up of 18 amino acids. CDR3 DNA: TGCGCCAGCAGCCAAGTGGAGACAGGGGGCTCTGGGGCCAACGTCCTGACTTTC. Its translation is CASSQVETGGSGANVLTF.

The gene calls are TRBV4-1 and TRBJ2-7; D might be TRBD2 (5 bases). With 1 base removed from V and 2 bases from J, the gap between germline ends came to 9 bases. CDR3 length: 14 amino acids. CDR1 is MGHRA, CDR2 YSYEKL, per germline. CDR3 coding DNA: TGCGCCAGCAGCCAAGGAGGAGGACCCTACGAGCAGTACTTC. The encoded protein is CASSQGGGPYEQYF.

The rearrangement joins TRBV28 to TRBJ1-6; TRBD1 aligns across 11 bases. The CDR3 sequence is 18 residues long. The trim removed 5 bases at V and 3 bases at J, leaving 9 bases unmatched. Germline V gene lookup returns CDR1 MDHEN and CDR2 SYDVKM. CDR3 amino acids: CASSPNGGTGGYNSPLHF. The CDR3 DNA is TGTGCCAGCAGTCCAAATGGTGGGACAGGGGGCTATAATTCACCCCTCCACTTT.

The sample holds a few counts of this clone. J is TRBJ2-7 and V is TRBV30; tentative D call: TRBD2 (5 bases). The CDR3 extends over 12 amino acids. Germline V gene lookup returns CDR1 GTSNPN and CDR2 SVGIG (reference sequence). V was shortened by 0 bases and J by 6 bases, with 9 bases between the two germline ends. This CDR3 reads CAWSVLEVEQYF. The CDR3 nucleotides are TGTGCCTGGAGTGTACTGGAGGTCGAGCAGTACTTC.

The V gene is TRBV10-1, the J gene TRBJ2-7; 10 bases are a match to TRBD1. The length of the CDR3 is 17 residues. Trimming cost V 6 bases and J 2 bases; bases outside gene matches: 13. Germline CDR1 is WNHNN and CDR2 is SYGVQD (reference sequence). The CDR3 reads CASSPARQGAMAYEQYF. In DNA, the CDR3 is TGCGCCAGCAGCCCCGCCCGACAGGGGGCGATGGCCTACGAGCAGTACTTC.